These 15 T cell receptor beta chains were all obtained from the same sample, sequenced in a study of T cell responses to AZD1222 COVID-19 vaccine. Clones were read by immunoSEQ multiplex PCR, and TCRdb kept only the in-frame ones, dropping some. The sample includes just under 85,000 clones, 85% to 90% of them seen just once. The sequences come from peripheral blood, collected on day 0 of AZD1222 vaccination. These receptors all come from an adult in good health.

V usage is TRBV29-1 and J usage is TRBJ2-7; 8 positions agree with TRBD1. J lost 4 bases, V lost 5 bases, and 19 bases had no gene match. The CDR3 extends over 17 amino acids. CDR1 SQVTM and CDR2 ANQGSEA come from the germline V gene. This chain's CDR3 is CSVQSTRGQGRTYEQYF. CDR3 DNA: TGCAGCGTTCAATCTACGAGAGGACAGGGTCGCACTTACGAGCAGTACTTC.

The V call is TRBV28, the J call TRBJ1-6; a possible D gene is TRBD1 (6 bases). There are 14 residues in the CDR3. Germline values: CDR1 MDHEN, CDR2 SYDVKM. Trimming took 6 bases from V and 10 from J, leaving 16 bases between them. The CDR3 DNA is TGTGCCAGCAGCTTTACAGGGTCCCTATCACCCCTCCACTTT. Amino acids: CASSFTGSLSPLHF.

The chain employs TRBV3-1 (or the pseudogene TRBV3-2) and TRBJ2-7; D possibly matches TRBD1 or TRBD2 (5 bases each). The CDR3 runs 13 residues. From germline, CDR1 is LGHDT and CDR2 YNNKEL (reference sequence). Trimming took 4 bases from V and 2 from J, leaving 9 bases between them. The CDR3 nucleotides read TGTGCCAGCAGCCGGGACGGAACCTACGAGCAGTACTTC. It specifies CASSRDGTYEQYF.

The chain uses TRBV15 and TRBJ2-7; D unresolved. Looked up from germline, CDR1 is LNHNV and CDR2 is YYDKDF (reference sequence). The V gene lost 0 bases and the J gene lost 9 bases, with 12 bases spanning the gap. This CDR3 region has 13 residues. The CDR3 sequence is CATSRDPTAGQYF. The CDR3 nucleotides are TGTGCCACCAGCAGAGATCCCACGGCAGGGCAGTACTTC.

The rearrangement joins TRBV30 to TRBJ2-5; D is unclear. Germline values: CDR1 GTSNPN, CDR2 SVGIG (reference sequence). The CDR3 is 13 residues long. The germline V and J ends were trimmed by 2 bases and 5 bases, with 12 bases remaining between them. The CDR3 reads CAWSPQQSETQYF. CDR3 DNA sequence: TGTGCCTGGAGTCCCCAACAGAGCGAGACCCAGTACTTC.

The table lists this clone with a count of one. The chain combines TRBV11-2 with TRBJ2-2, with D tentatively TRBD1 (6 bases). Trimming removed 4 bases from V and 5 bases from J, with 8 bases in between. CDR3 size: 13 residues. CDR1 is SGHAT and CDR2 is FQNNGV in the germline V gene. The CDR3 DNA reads TGTGCCAGCAGCTACCAGGGGACCGGGGAGCTGTTTTTT. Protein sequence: CASSYQGTGELFF.

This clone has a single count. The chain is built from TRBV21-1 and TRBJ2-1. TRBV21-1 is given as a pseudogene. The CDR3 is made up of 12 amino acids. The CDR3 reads CASRLPDNEQFF. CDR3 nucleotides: TGTGCCAGCAGACTCCCAGACAATGAGCAGTTCTTC.

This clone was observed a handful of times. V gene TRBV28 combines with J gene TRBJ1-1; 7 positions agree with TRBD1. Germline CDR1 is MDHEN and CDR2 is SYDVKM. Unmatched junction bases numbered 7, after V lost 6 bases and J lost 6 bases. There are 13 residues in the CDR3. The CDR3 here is CASRSFGTAEAFF. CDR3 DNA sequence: TGTGCCAGCAGGTCCTTTGGGACAGCTGAAGCTTTCTTT.

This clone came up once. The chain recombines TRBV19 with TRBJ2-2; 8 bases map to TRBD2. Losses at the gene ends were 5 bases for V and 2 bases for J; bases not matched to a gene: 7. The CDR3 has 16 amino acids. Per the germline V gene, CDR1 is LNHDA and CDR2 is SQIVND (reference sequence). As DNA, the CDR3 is TGTGCCAGTAGTCGAGGTAGCGGGATTAACACCGGGGAGCTGTTTTTT. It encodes CASSRGSGINTGELFF.

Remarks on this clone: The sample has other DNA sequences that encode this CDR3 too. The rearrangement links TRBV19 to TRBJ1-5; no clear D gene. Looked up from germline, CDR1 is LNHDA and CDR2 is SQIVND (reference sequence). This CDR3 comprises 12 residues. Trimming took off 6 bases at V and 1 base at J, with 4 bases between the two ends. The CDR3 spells CASRDSNQPQHF. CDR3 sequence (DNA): TGTGCCAGTAGAGACAGCAATCAGCCCCAGCATTTT.

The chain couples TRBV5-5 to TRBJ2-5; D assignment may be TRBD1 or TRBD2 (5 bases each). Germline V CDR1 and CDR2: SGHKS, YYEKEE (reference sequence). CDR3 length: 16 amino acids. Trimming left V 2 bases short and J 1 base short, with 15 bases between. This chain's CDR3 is CASSFIAGAGQETQYF. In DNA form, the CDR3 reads TGTGCCAGCAGCTTCATCGCCGGGGCAGGCCAAGAGACCCAGTACTTC.

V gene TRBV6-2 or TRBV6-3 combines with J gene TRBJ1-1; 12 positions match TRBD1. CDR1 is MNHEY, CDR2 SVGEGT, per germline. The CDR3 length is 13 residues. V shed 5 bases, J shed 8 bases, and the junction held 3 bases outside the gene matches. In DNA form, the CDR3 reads TGTGCCAGCAGTCAGGGACAGGGGGCGGAAGCTTTCTTT. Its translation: CASSQGQGAEAFF.

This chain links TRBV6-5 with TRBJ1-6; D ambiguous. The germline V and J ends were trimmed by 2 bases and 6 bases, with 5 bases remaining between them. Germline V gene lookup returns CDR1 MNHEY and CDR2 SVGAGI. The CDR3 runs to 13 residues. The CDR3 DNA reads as TGTGCCAGCAGTTACGATCCTAATTCACCCCTCCACTTT. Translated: CASSYDPNSPLHF.

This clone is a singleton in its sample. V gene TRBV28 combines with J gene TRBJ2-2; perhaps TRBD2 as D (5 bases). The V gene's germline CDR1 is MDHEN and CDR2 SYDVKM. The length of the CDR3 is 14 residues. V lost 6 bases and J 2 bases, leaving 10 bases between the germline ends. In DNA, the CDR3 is TGTGCCAGCAGCGGACTTCTTAACACCGGGGAGCTGTTTTTT. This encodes CASSGLLNTGELFF. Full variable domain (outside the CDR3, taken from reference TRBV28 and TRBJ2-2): DVKVTQSSRYLVKRTGEKVFLECVQDMDHENMFWYRQDPGLGLRLIYFSYDVKMKEKGDIPEGYSVSREKKERFSLILESASTNQTSMYLCASSGLLNTGELFFGEGSRLTVL.

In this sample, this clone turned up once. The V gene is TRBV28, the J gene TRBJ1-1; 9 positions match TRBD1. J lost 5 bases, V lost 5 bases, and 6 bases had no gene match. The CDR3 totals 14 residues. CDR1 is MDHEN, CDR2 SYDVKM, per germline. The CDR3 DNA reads TGTGCCAGCAGTCCCGGGACAGGGTTTACTGAAGCTTTCTTT. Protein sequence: CASSPGTGFTEAFF.